The rows below give T cell receptor beta chains drawn from one sample of a study of T cell repertoires in cytomegalovirus infection. TCRdb itself ran the reads through MiXCR, one entry per CDR3 protein. Of some 130,000 distinct CDR3 sequences listed, 8% to 9% were seen once; the top ten hold 10%. The sample was PBMCs. These receptors came from a human donor in good health (CMV status not recorded). Some clones in this sample may be carry-over from other donors' samples. Each CDR3 is given with its conserved first and last residue. The D gene is left open where the match is weak. Rows give clone size only sometimes, using once, few, many, or a class for an expanded clone.

v_call	d_call	clone_size	j_call	cdr3_nt	cdr3_aa
TRBV15	.	many	TRBJ1-2	TGTGCCACCAGCAGAGATATGGGCAGCTACACCTTC	CATSRDMGSYTF
TRBV19	.	few	TRBJ2-1	TGTGCCAGTAGCACCGGGCCTGAGCAGTTCTTC	CASSTGPEQFF
TRBV29-1	.	.	TRBJ2-7	TGCAGCGTCCCGGCTGGGGGCACCTACGAGCAGTACTTC	CSVPAGGTYEQYF
TRBV7-2	.	many	TRBJ1-1	TGTGCCAGCAGCAGAAGCGAAAGCTACTTCCTGGGGAACACTGAAGCTTTCTTT	CASSRSESYFLGNTEAFF
TRBV7-9	.	many	TRBJ2-3	TGTGCCAGCAGCTCCCCGGGTACGCAGTATTTT	CASSSPGTQYF
TRBV7-9	TRBD1	many	TRBJ2-1	TGTGCCAGCAGCCCGGGACAGATCTACAATGAGCAGTTCTTC	CASSPGQIYNEQFF
TRBV12-3/TRBV12-4	.	many	TRBJ1-4	TGTGCCAGCAGTAGGACAGCAACTAATGAAAAACTGTTTTTT	CASSRTATNEKLFF
TRBV29-1	.	many	TRBJ2-5	TGCAGCGTTGAAGTAACCGTCGGCGAGACCCAGTACTTC	CSVEVTVGETQYF
TRBV20-1	.	.	TRBJ1-1	TGCAGTGTTTCGGACAGAGGGAACACTGAAGCTTTCTTT	CSVSDRGNTEAFF
TRBV7-8	TRBD2	.	TRBJ2-2	TGTGCCAGCAGCTCATGGGGGGGGGGGGGGGAAACGAACCCCGGGGAGCTGTTTTTT	CASSSWGGGGETNPGELFF
TRBV11-2	TRBD1	.	TRBJ2-1	TGTGCCAGCAGCTTGACGGGACAGGGGTATGAGCAGTTCTTC	CASSLTGQGYEQFF
TRBV19	.	.	TRBJ1-4	TGTGCCAGTAGTATGACCCAGGCGACCTCAAATGAAAAACTGTTTTTT	CASSMTQATSNEKLFF
TRBV20-1	TRBD2	.	TRBJ2-3	TGCAGTGCTAGTTCCCTAGCGGGGAGGTCAGATACGCAGTATTTT	CSASSLAGRSDTQYF
TRBV12-3/TRBV12-4	TRBD2	many	TRBJ2-7	TGTGCCAGCAGTCTACCGGCGGGGGGCCGAGACGAGCAGTACTTC	CASSLPAGGRDEQYF
TRBV2	.	many	TRBJ1-1	TGTGCCAGCAAGGGGGGAACTGCCACTGAAGCTTTCTTT	CASKGGTATEAFF
TRBV7-8	TRBD1	many	TRBJ2-5	TGTGCCAGCAGCCAGGACAGGGGAGTACAAGAGACCCAGTACTTC	CASSQDRGVQETQYF
TRBV28	.	many	TRBJ1-2	TGTGCCAGCAGTTCCGCGGTCAGCTACACCTTC	CASSSAVSYTF
TRBV19	.	many	TRBJ1-2	TGTGCCAGTATCGGACAGAGCGCTAACTATGGCTACACCTTC	CASIGQSANYGYTF
TRBV7-2	TRBD1	many	TRBJ1-5	TGTGCCAGCAGCTTTGGGGGACAGGGTGTGCGCAATCAGCCCCAGCATTTT	CASSFGGQGVRNQPQHF
TRBV4-1	.	many	TRBJ1-1	TGCGCCAGCAGCCAAGATTCCGGGGGGGCTAACACTGAAGCTTTCTTT	CASSQDSGGANTEAFF
TRBV11-1	.	many	TRBJ2-1	TGTGCCAGCAGCTTAGGGCAGGGAGGACCCTACAATGAGCAGTTCTTC	CASSLGQGGPYNEQFF
TRBV9	TRBD2	few	TRBJ2-1	TGTGCCAGCAGTGTAGCGGGGGGGGCCTACGATGAGCAGTTCTTC	CASSVAGGAYDEQFF
TRBV12-3/TRBV12-4	.	many	TRBJ1-1	TGTGCCAGCAGTTTCGGGGGGTTGAACACTGAAGCTTTCTTT	CASSFGGLNTEAFF
TRBV15	.	.	TRBJ2-4	TGTGCCACCAGCACTATAGCCAAAAACATTCAGTACTTC	CATSTIAKNIQYF
TRBV14	.	many	TRBJ1-1	TGTGCCAGCAGCCAAGAACCCGGGGAACTCTACTTTAACACTGAAGCTTTCTTT	CASSQEPGELYFNTEAFF
TRBV2	.	many	TRBJ1-6	TGTGCCAGCACCGGACCGGATGGTTCACCCCTCCACTTT	CASTGPDGSPLHF
TRBV18	.	many	TRBJ1-1	TGTGCCAGCCAGGTGGTCCCCACTGAAGCTTTCTTT	CASQVVPTEAFF
TRBV28	.	many	TRBJ2-3	TGTGCCAGCAGTTTTGTGAGGTTGCCTTATACGGGTACGCAGTATTTT	CASSFVRLPYTGTQYF
TRBV19	.	many	TRBJ1-1	TGTGCCAGTAAGGGTCAGGGACGGGTTCTGAACACTGAAGCTTTCTTT	CASKGQGRVLNTEAFF
TRBV28	.	.	TRBJ1-2	TGTGCCAGCAGTTTGGGCCCCAAGGGCCTTGGGGGCTACACCTTC	CASSLGPKGLGGYTF
TRBV5-4	TRBD1	.	TRBJ1-2	TGTGCCAGCAGCTCCATACAACACCGGGACAGCTATGGCTACACCTTC	CASSSIQHRDSYGYTF
TRBV7-9	TRBD1	many	TRBJ1-1	TGTGCCAGCAGCTTGACAGGGGGCGGGAGTAACACTGAAGCTTTCTTT	CASSLTGGGSNTEAFF
TRBV7-6	TRBD1	many	TRBJ1-3	TGTGCCAGCAGCCCCAGACAGGGATCCACCTCTGGAAACACCATATATTTT	CASSPRQGSTSGNTIYF
TRBV11-2	.	many	TRBJ2-5	TGTGCCAGCAGCTTAGGATGGGAGACCCAGTACTTC	CASSLGWETQYF
TRBV7-2	.	many	TRBJ2-3	TGTGCCAGCAGCCCGGGACTTATTACGCAGTATTTT	CASSPGLITQYF
TRBV7-8	TRBD1	many	TRBJ2-3	TGTGCCAGCAGCTTAGCTCTCCAGGGGGCAGATACGCAGTATTTT	CASSLALQGADTQYF
TRBV7-2	TRBD2	many	TRBJ2-5	TGTGCCAGCAGCATATCATTGGGGGGGGGAACCCAAGAGACCCAGTACTTC	CASSISLGGGTQETQYF
TRBV7-9	TRBD1	.	TRBJ2-7	TGTGCCAGCAGCCTGACAGGGGCCTACGAGCAGTACTTC	CASSLTGAYEQYF
TRBV5-6	.	many	TRBJ2-2	TGTGCCAGCAGCTTTAACCTCAAGACCGGGGAGCTGTTTTTT	CASSFNLKTGELFF
TRBV6-5	.	many	TRBJ1-4	TGTGCCAGCAGTTTGACAGTGAGTCGAGAAAAACTGTTTTTT	CASSLTVSREKLFF
TRBV28	TRBD1	few	TRBJ2-3	TGTGCCAGCAGTTTATTCGGACAGGGGAAGGGTTTTACCTTT	CASSLFGQGKGFTF
TRBV20-1	.	many	TRBJ1-1	TGCAGTGCTTGGACACCAAAGAACACTGAAGCTTTCTTT	CSAWTPKNTEAFF
TRBV12-3/TRBV12-4	.	many	TRBJ1-5	TGTGCCAGCAGTCTAGACGGTAATCATCAGCCCCAGCATTTT	CASSLDGNHQPQHF